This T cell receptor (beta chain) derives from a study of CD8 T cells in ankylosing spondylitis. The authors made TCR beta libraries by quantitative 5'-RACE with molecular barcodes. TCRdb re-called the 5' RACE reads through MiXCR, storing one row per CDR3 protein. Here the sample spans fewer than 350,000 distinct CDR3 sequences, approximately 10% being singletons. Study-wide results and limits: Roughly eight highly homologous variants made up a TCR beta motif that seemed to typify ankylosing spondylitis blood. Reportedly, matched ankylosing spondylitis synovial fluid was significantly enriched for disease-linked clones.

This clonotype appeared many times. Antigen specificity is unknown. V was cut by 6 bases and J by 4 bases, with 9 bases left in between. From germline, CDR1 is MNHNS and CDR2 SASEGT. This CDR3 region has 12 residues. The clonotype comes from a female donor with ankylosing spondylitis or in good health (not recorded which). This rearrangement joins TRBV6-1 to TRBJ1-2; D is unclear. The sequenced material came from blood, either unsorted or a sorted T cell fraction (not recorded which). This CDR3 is CASRSDVYGYTF. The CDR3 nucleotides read TGTGCCAGCAGATCGGACGTCTATGGCTACACCTTC.